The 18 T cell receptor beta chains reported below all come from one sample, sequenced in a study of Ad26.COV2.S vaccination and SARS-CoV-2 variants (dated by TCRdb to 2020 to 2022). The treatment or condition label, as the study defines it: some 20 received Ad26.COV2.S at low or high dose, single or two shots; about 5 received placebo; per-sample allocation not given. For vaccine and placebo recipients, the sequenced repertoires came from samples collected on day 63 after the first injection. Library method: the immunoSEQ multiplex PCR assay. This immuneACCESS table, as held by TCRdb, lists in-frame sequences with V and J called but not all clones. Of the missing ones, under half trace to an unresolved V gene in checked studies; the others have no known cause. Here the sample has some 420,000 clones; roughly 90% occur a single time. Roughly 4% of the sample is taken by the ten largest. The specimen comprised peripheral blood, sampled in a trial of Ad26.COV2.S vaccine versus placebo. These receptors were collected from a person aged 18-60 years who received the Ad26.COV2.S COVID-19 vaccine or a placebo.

The CDR3 nucleotides are TGTGCCAGCAGCCAAAATGCGCAGGGGTACACAGATACGCAGTATTTT. Translating it yields CASSQNAQGYTDTQYF. The chain is built from TRBV7-3 and TRBJ2-3; tentatively, D is TRBD1 (6 bases). The CDR3 sequence is 16 residues long. The V gene lost 5 bases and the J gene lost 2 bases, with 17 bases spanning the gap. CDR1 and CDR2 (germline): SGHTA, FQGTGA.

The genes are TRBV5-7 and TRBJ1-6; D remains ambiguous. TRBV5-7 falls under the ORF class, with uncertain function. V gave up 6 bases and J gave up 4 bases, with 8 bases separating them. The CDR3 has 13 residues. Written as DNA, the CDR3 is TGTGCCAGCACTAACAGATATAATTCACCCCTCCACTTT. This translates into CASTNRYNSPLHF.

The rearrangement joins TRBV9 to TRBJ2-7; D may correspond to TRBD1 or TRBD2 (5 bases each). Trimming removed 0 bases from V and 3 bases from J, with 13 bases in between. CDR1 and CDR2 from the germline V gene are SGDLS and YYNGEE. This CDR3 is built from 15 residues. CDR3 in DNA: TGTGCCAGCAGCGTAGCTTACGGGACCCTCTACGAGCAGTACTTC. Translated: CASSVAYGTLYEQYF.

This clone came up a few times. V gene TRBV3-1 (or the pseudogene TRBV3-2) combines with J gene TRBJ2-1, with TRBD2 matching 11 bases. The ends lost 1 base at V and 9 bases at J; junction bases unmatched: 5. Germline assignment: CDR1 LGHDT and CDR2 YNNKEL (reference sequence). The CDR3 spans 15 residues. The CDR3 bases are TGTGCCAGCAGCCAAGCCCTAGCGGGGGGCGGTGAGCAGTTCTTC. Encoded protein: CASSQALAGGGEQFF.

This chain's CDR3 is CASSQEGLAGEQFF. In nucleotides, the CDR3 is TGCGCCAGCAGCCAAGAGGGACTAGCGGGGGAGCAGTTCTTC. V is TRBV4-1 and J is TRBJ2-1; 13 bases align to TRBD2. The V gene end was trimmed by 0 bases and the J gene end by 10 bases; junction bases not matched to a gene: 0. CDR1 and CDR2 (germline): MGHRA, YSYEKL. This CDR3 is 14 amino acids long.

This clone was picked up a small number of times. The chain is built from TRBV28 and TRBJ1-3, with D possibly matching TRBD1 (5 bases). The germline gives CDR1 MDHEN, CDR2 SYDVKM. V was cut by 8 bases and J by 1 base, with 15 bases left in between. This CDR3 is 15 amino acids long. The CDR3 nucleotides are TGTGCCAGCGCCAGCTGGGGGGAGTCTGGAAACACCATATATTTT. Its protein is CASASWGESGNTIYF.

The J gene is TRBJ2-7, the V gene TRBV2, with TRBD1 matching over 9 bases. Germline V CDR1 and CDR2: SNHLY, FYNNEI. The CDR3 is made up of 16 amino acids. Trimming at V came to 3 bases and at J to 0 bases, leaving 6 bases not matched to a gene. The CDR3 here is CASSDPGQGDSYEQYF. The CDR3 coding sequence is TGTGCCAGCAGTGACCCGGGACAGGGAGACTCCTACGAGCAGTACTTC.

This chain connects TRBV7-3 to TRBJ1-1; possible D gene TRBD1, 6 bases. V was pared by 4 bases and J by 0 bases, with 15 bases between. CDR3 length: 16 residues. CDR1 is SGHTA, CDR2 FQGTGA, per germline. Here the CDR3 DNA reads TGTGCCAGCAGCTCCGGACAGCCTATCATGAACACTGAAGCTTTCTTT. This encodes CASSSGQPIMNTEAFF. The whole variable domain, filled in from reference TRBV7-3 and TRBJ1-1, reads GAGVSQTPSNKVTEKGKYVELRCDPISGHTALYWYRQSLGQGPEFLIYFQGTGAADDSGLPNDRFFAVRPEGSVSTLKIQRTERGDSAVYLCASSSGQPIMNTEAFFGQGTRLTVV.

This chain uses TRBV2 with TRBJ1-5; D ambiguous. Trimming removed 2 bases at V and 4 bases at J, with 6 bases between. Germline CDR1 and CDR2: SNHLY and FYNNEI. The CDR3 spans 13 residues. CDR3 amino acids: CASSERQNQPQHF. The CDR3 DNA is TGTGCCAGCAGTGAAAGGCAGAATCAGCCCCAGCATTTT.

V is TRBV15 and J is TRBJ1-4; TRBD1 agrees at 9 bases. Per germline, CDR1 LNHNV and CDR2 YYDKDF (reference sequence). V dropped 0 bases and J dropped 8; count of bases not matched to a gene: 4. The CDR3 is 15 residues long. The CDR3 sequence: CATSRDRGTGEKLFF. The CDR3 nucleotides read TGTGCCACCAGCAGAGATAGGGGGACAGGGGAAAAACTGTTTTTT.

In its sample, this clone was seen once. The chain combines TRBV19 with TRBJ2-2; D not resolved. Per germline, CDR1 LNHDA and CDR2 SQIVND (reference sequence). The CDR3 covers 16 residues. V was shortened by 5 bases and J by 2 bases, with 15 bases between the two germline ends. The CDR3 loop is CASSRIRPGNTGELFF. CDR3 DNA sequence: TGTGCCAGTAGTCGTATACGACCCGGCAACACCGGGGAGCTGTTTTTT. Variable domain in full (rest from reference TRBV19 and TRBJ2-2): DGGITQSPKYLFRKEGQNVTLSCEQNLNHDAMYWYRQDPGQGLRLIYYSQIVNDFQKGDIAEGYSVSREKKESFPLTVTSAQKNPTAFYLCASSRIRPGNTGELFFGEGSRLTVL.

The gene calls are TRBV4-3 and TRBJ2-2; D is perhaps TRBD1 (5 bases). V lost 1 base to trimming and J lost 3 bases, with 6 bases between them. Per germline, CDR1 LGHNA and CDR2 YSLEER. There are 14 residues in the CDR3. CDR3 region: CASSQGQYTGELFF. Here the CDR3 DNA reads TGCGCCAGCAGCCAAGGACAGTACACCGGGGAGCTGTTTTTT.

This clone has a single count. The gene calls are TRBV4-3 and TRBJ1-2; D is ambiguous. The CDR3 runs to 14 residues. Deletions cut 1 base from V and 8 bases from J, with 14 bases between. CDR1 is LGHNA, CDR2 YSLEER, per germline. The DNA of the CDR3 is TGCGCCAGCAGCCAAGCCTTAAATCCAGGCGGCTACACCTTC. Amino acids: CASSQALNPGGYTF.

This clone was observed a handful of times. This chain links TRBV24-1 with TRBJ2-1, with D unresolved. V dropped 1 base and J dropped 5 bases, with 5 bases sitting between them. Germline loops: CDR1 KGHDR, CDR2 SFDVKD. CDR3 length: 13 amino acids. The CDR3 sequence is CATSDFGDNEQFF. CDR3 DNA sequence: TGTGCCACCAGTGATTTTGGGGACAATGAGCAGTTCTTC.

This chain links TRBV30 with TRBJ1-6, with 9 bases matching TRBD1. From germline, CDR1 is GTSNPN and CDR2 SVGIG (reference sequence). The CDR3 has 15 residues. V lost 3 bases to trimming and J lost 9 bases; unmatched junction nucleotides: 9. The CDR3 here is CAWRPFRTGVSPLHF. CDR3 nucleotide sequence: TGTGCCTGGAGGCCTTTTAGGACAGGGGTTTCACCCCTCCACTTT.

This CDR3 is CASSWGQGEAFF. In DNA, the CDR3 is TGTGCCAGCAGCTGGGGACAGGGTGAAGCTTTCTTT. The V and J genes are TRBV5-4 and TRBJ1-1; 9 bases align to TRBD1. The CDR3 loop spans 12 amino acids. Per germline, CDR1 SGHNT and CDR2 YYREEE (reference sequence). Trimming took 3 bases from V and 7 from J; bases not matched to a gene: 1. Combining the CDR3 with reference TRBV5-4 and TRBJ1-1 gives the whole variable domain ETGVTQSPTHLIKTRGQQVTLRCSSQSGHNTVSWYQQALGQGPQFIFQYYREEENGRGNFPPRFSGLQFPNYSSELNVNALELDDSALYLCASSWGQGEAFFGQGTRLTVV.

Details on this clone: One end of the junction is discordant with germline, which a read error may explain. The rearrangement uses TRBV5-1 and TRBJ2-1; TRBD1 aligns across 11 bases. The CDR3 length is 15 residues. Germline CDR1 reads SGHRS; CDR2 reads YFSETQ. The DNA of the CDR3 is TGCGCCAGCAGTTTGGGGACAGGGGGGATAGATGAGCAGTTCTTC. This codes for CASSLGTGGIDEQFF.

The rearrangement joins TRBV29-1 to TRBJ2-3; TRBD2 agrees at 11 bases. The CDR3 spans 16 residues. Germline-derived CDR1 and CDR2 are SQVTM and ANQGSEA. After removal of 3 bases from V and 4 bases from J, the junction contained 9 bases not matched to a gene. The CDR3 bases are TGCAGCGTTGACCTTACTAGCGGGGGCGGGGCAGATACGCAGTATTTT. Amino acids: CSVDLTSGGGADTQYF.